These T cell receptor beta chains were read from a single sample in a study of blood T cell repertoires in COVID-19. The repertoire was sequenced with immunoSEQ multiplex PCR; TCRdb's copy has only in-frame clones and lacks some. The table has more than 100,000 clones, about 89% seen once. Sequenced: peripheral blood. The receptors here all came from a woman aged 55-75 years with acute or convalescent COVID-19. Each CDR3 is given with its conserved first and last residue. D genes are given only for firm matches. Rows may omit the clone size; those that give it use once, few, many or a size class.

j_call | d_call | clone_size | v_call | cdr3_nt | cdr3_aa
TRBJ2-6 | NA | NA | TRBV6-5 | TGTGCCAGCAAGAGGGGGACGGCCGGGGCCAACGTCCTGACTTTC | CASKRGTAGANVLTF
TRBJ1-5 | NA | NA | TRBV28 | TGTGCCAGCAGTTTCCCACGGGAAATTAGCAATCAGCCCCAGCATTTT | CASSFPREISNQPQHF
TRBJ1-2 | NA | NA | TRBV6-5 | TGTGCCAGCAGCCTAATTAATCCTAACTATGGCTACACCTTC | CASSLINPNYGYTF
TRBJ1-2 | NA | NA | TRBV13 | TGTGCCAGCAGCTTAGCAGGGGATGGCTACACCTTC | CASSLAGDGYTF
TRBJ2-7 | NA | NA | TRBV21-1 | TGTGCCAGCACACAAACTGGGGGCCCCTACGAGCAGTACTTC | CASTQTGGPYEQYF
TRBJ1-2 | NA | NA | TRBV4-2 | TGTGCCAGCAGCCAAGACGGTAACAGGGAATCGGATGGCTACACCTTC | CASSQDGNRESDGYTF
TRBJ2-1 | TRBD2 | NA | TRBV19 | TGTGCCAGTAGTATAGATCCGGGACTAGCTGAGCAGTTCTTC | CASSIDPGLAEQFF
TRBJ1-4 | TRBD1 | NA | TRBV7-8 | TGTGCCAGCAGCTTCGACAGGGAACTGTTTTTT | CASSFDRELFF
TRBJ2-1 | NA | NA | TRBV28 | TGTGCCAGCAGTGAGTACAATGAGCAGTTCTTC | CASSEYNEQFF
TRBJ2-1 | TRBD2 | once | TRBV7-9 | TGTGCCAGCAAAAGACTAGCGGGAGACAATGAGCAGTTCTTC | CASKRLAGDNEQFF
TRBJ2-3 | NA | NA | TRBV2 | TGTGCCAGCAGTGCGGTCGTAGCGGATACGCAGTATTTT | CASSAVVADTQYF
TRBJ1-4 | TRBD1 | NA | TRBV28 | TGTGCCAGCAGTGGGACAGGGGAAGGATATGAAAAACTGTTTTTT | CASSGTGEGYEKLFF
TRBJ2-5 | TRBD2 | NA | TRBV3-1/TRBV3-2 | TGTGCCAGCAGCCACCCCGGGACTAGCGCGAAAGAGACCCAGTACTTC | CASSHPGTSAKETQYF
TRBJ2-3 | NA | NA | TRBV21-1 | TGTGCCAGCAGCAAAGGCGGTAGCGGAAACACAGATACGCAGTATTTT | CASSKGGSGNTDTQYF
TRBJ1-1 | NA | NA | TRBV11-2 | TGTGCCAGCAGCCCCTGGGGGCGGAGAGAGACTGAAGCTTTCTTT | CASSPWGRRETEAFF
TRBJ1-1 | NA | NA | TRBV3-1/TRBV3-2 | TGTGCCAGCAGCCTAAGGGGAGGTGAAGCTTTCTTT | CASSLRGGEAFF
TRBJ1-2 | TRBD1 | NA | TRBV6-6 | TGTGCCAGCAGTTACGGAGGGGGCGTAAATGGCTACACCTTC | CASSYGGGVNGYTF
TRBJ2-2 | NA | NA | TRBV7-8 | TGTGCCAGCAGCTTAGCCGGCACCGGGGAGCTGTTTTTT | CASSLAGTGELFF
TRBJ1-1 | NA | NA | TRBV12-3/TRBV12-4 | TGTGCCAGCAACTCCTACACTGAAGCTTTCTTT | CASNSYTEAFF
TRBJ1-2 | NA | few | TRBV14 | TGTGCCAGCAGCGGCCCGATGCGGGGAGAACTAGCTAACTATGGCTACACCTTC | CASSGPMRGELANYGYTF
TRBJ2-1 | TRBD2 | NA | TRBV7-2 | TGTGCCAGCAGCCGGGGAGGGACTAGCGGGAGGAGGGGGAATGAGCAGTTCTTC | CASSRGGTSGRRGNEQFF
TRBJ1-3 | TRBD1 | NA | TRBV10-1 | TGCGCCAGCAGTGAAACTGACAGGGGGCCTGGAAACACCATATATTTT | CASSETDRGPGNTIYF
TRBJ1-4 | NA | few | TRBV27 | TGTGCCAGCTCCTCATCCGGGTGGGGCGCGGGGGAAAAACTGTTTTTT | CASSSSGWGAGEKLFF
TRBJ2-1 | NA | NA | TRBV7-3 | TGTGCCAGCAGCCTAGGGGGAGCAGATGAGCAGTTCTTC | CASSLGGADEQFF
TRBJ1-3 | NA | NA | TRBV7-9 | TGTGCCAGCAGCTCGACAGTCCTCTCTGGAAACACCATATATTTT | CASSSTVLSGNTIYF
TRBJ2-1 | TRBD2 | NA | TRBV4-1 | TGCGCCAGCAGCCAAGATGCGGGGGCGTCCCTATTTGGGACTAGCGGGGACAATGAGCAGTTCTTC | CASSQDAGASLFGTSGDNEQFF
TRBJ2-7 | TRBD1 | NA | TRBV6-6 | TGTGCCACTTCGACAGGGGCCTACGAGCAGTACTTC | CATSTGAYEQYF
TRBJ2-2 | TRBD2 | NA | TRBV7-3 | TGTGCCAGCAGCTTACGGACTAGCGGAGCAACCGGGGAGCTGTTTTTT | CASSLRTSGATGELFF
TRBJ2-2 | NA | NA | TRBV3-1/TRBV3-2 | TGTGCCAGCAGCCTCGGACCTTTTGGCGGGGCGAACACCGGGGAGCTGTTTTTT | CASSLGPFGGANTGELFF
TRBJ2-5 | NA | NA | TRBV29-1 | TGCAGCGTTGAAGATGTTGGTTGGCGGGAGACCCAGTACTTC | CSVEDVGWRETQYF
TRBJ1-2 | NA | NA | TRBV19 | TGTGCCAGTAGTATAGGCGATGGCTACACCTTC | CASSIGDGYTF
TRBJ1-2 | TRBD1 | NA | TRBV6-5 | TGTGCCAGCAGTTACGTTGACAGGGGTGGCTACACCTTC | CASSYVDRGGYTF
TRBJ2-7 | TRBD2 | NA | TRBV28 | TGTGCCAGCAAGACCACTAGCGGGTTTAGGGGCTACGAGCAGTACTTC | CASKTTSGFRGYEQYF
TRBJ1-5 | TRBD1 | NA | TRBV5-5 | TGTGCCAGCAGCTGGGGACAGGGAAGCAATCAGCCCCAGCATTTT | CASSWGQGSNQPQHF
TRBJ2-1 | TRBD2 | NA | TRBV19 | TGTGCCAGCAGCCCAACCGGGACTATCTACAATGAGCAGTTCTTC | CASSPTGTIYNEQFF
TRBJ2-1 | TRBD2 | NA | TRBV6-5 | TGTGCCAGCAGGGCTAGCGGGAGGGTCAATGAGCAGTTCTTC | CASRASGRVNEQFF
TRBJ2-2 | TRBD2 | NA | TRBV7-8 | TGTGCCAGCAGCTTAAGCGGGAGCGCGAACACCGGGGAGCTGTTTTTT | CASSLSGSANTGELFF
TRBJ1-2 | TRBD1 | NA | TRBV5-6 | TGTGCCAGCAGCTTGTTACCGGGACAGGGCTATGGCTACACCTTC | CASSLLPGQGYGYTF
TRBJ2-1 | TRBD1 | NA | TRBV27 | TGTGCCAGCAGGCAGGGGGGACAGGGGACTTACAATGAGCAGTTCTTC | CASRQGGQGTYNEQFF
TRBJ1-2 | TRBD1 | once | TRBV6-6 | TGTGCCAGCATCCGATCCCGGGACAGCCTAAACCTTTACGGCTACACCTTC | CASIRSRDSLNLYGYTF
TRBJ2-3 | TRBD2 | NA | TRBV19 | TGTGCCAGTAGTATTCGCGCGGGGGGAGATACGCAGTATTTT | CASSIRAGGDTQYF
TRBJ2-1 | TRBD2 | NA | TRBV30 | TGTGCCTGGAGCGAGTTTGGCGGGAGCTCCTACAATGAGCAGTTCTTC | CAWSEFGGSSYNEQFF
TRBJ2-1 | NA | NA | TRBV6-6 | TGTGCCAGCAGTCTGACGGCGGGCCTGGGGTACAATGAGCAGTTCTTC | CASSLTAGLGYNEQFF
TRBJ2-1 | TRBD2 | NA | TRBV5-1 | TGCGCCAGCAGCTTGACTAGCGGGAGCATCGATGAGCAGTTCTTC | CASSLTSGSIDEQFF
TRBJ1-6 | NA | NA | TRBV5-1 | TGCGCCAGCAGCTTGGGTACCCATCTAGGAAGCACACCCCTCCACTTT | CASSLGTHLGSTPLHF
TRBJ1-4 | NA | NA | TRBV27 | TGTGCCACCGGTTTTGCAGGGCGAAATGAAAAACTGTTTTTT | CATGFAGRNEKLFF
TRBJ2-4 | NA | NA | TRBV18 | TGTGCCAGCTCACCCGGAGGGCAGGGAGCCAAAAACATTCAGTACTTC | CASSPGGQGAKNIQYF
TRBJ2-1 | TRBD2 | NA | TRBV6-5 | TGTGCCAGCAGTTACTCGGCTAGCGGGCACCTGGGGGAGTTCTTC | CASSYSASGHLGEFF
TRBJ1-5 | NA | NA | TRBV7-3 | TGTGCCAGCAGCCAGGATAGCAATCAGCCCCAGCATTTT | CASSQDSNQPQHF
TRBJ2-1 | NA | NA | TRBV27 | TGTGCCAGCAGACCCCAGGGGGGAAGCTCCTACAATGAGCAGTTCTTC | CASRPQGGSSYNEQFF
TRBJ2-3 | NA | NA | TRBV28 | TGTGCCAGCAGTTTGGGCCAGCCCTATACGCAGTATTTT | CASSLGQPYTQYF
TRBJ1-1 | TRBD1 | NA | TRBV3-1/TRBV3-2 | TGTGCCAGCAGCCAAGAACAGGGGGCATACACTGAAGCTTTCTTT | CASSQEQGAYTEAFF
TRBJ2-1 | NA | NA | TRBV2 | TGTGCCAGCAGTGGAGGTTCCTCCAATGAGCAGTTCTTC | CASSGGSSNEQFF
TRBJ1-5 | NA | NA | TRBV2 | TGTGCCAGCAGTGGATTGCCTCCGGGGGTTCAGCCCCAGCATTTT | CASSGLPPGVQPQHF
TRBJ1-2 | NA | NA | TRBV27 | TGTGCCAGCAGTGAACAGGGAACCTATGGCTACACCTTC | CASSEQGTYGYTF